These 5 T cell receptor beta chains were sequenced from one sample in a study of T cells in Graves' hyperthyroidism and ophthalmopathy. The investigators amplified TCR beta CDR3 regions from RNA transcripts. Researchers ran a first-round RT-PCR on the TCR CDR3 using the HTBI primer set. TCRdb called the multiplex PCR reads again in MiXCR, with one record for every CDR3 protein. Among about 420,000 distinct CDR3 sequences, approximately 14% were seen once, and the ten largest hold around 7.3%. What was sequenced was blood. All receptors come from a woman aged 18-29 years with Graves' hyperthyroidism.

This clonotype appeared many times. V usage is TRBV5-5 and J usage is TRBJ2-1; 7 bases fit TRBD1. The CDR3 contains 17 residues. The germline V gene encodes CDR1 SGHKS and CDR2 YYEKEE (reference sequence). J gave up 1 base and V 6 bases, and 13 bases lay outside the gene matches. In DNA, the CDR3 is TGTGCCAGCAACCCTCGGGTTTGGGGACAGTCCTACAATGAGCAGTTCTTC. Translating it yields CASNPRVWGQSYNEQFF.

This clonotype turned up a few times. CDR3 loop: CSASQVGYEQYF. Here the CDR3 DNA reads TGCAGTGCTAGTCAGGTCGGGTACGAGCAGTACTTC. The chain combines TRBV20-1 with TRBJ2-7, with D hard to call. CDR1 and CDR2 from the germline V gene are DFQATT and SNEGSKA (reference sequence). The length of the CDR3 is 12 residues. Trimming left V 3 bases short and J 4 bases short, with 10 bases between.

This clonotype was counted a few times. The chain carries TRBV18 and TRBJ1-3, with D unclear. The CDR3 is 16 amino acids. The germline CDR1 and CDR2 sequences are KGHSH and LQKENI. The V end lost 0 bases, the J end lost 8 bases, and 17 bases lay between the germline ends. The CDR3 bases are TGTGCCAGCTCACCACCGGCAAACCTACCTAAAGACACCATATATTTT. It yields the protein CASSPPANLPKDTIYF.

This clonotype occurred many times. This chain uses TRBV5-1 with TRBJ2-7; D gene unclear. V was pared by 0 bases and J by 3 bases, with 10 bases between. This CDR3 region has 14 residues. Germline CDR1 and CDR2: SGHRS and YFSETQ. The CDR3, as DNA: TGCGCCAGCAGCTTGGAATCGGCCGACTACGAGCAGTACTTC. This translates into CASSLESADYEQYF.

This rearrangement joins TRBV19 to TRBJ2-2, with D perhaps matching TRBD1 or TRBD2 (5 bases each). Per the germline V gene, CDR1 is LNHDA and CDR2 is SQIVND (reference sequence). V was pared by 1 base and J by 3 bases, with 9 bases between. The CDR3 runs to 15 residues. The CDR3 is CASSIGGDDTGELFF. The CDR3 bases are TGTGCCAGTAGTATAGGAGGGGACGACACCGGGGAGCTGTTTTTT.